The rows below give T cell receptor beta chains drawn from one sample of a study of T cell responses to AZD1222 COVID-19 vaccine. The protocol was immunoSEQ multiplex PCR, while the TCRdb copy is restricted to in-frame clones and leaves out a portion. The top ten clones hold approximately 6.8% of a sample with about 140,000 clones, 80% to 95% of them seen once. Source: peripheral blood, taken 28 days after the second AZD1222 dose. These TCRs come from an adult who received the AZD1222 COVID-19 vaccine. CDR3s include the opening cysteine and the closing phenylalanine or tryptophan. Fields, in order: V gene, J gene, D gene, clone size, CDR3 DNA, CDR3 protein. The D gene is left open where the match is weak. Only part of the rows carry a size: once, few, many, or a class if the clone is expanded.

v_gene: TRBV5-4
j_gene: TRBJ2-5
d_gene: TRBD2
abundance: NA
CDR3nt: TGTGCCAGCAGCCGGACTAGCGGGGGGCCAGAGACCCAGTACTTC
CDR3aa: CASSRTSGGPETQYF

v_gene: TRBV7-3
j_gene: TRBJ2-7
d_gene: NA
abundance: NA
CDR3nt: TGTGCCAGCAGCTTAAGGGTCGAGGACGAGCAGTACTTC
CDR3aa: CASSLRVEDEQYF

v_gene: TRBV15
j_gene: TRBJ1-1
d_gene: NA
abundance: NA
CDR3nt: TGTGCCACCAGCAGAGGACAGACGAACACTGAAGCTTTCTTT
CDR3aa: CATSRGQTNTEAFF

v_gene: TRBV5-1
j_gene: TRBJ2-3
d_gene: NA
abundance: NA
CDR3nt: TGCGCCAGCAGTAGGCTCGCAGATACGCAGTATTTT
CDR3aa: CASSRLADTQYF

v_gene: TRBV24-1
j_gene: TRBJ2-1
d_gene: NA
abundance: NA
CDR3nt: TGTGCCACCGGGGCGGGGAATGAGCAGTTCTTC
CDR3aa: CATGAGNEQFF

v_gene: TRBV7-3
j_gene: TRBJ2-1
d_gene: NA
abundance: NA
CDR3nt: TGTGCCAGCAGCCCAGGGGCGAACAATGAGCAGTTCTTC
CDR3aa: CASSPGANNEQFF

v_gene: TRBV5-1
j_gene: TRBJ1-1
d_gene: TRBD1
abundance: NA
CDR3nt: TGCGCCAGCAGCGTGGGACAGGCAGGCGCTGAAGCTTTCTTT
CDR3aa: CASSVGQAGAEAFF

v_gene: TRBV2
j_gene: TRBJ2-2
d_gene: NA
abundance: NA
CDR3nt: TGTGCCAGCAGCCAAAACACCGGGGAGCTGTTTTTT
CDR3aa: CASSQNTGELFF

v_gene: TRBV12-3/TRBV12-4
j_gene: TRBJ2-7
d_gene: NA
abundance: once
CDR3nt: TGTGCCAGCAGCCTGGGACTCCCCTACGAGCAGTACTTC
CDR3aa: CASSLGLPYEQYF

v_gene: TRBV5-1
j_gene: TRBJ1-1
d_gene: NA
abundance: NA
CDR3nt: TGCGCCAGCAGCTTTGGAGGAGACACTGAAGCTTTCTTT
CDR3aa: CASSFGGDTEAFF

v_gene: TRBV7-8
j_gene: TRBJ1-2
d_gene: NA
abundance: NA
CDR3nt: TGTGCCAGCAGCCCCGATAGGCAGTCCGCTAACTATGGCTACACCTTC
CDR3aa: CASSPDRQSANYGYTF

v_gene: TRBV5-6
j_gene: TRBJ2-7
d_gene: NA
abundance: once
CDR3nt: TGTGCCAGCAGCTTGGCGCTAGGAGTCGAGCAGTACTTC
CDR3aa: CASSLALGVEQYF

v_gene: TRBV29-1
j_gene: TRBJ2-3
d_gene: TRBD2
abundance: NA
CDR3nt: TGCAGCGTTAGCGGGGGGAGCACAGATACGCAGTATTTT
CDR3aa: CSVSGGSTDTQYF

v_gene: TRBV18
j_gene: TRBJ1-6
d_gene: TRBD1
abundance: NA
CDR3nt: TGTGCCAGCTTGGACAGGACGAATTCACCCCTCCACTTT
CDR3aa: CASLDRTNSPLHF

v_gene: TRBV6-5
j_gene: TRBJ2-7
d_gene: TRBD2
abundance: NA
CDR3nt: TGTGCCACAAAAAGCGGGGACGAGCAGTACTTC
CDR3aa: CATKSGDEQYF

v_gene: TRBV29-1
j_gene: TRBJ2-1
d_gene: NA
abundance: NA
CDR3nt: TGCAGCGTTGAAGGAGGGAGTGAGCAGTTCTTC
CDR3aa: CSVEGGSEQFF

v_gene: TRBV5-1
j_gene: TRBJ2-7
d_gene: TRBD2
abundance: once
CDR3nt: TGCGCCAGTCGCGGGGGAAGCTCCTACGAGCAGTACTTC
CDR3aa: CASRGGSSYEQYF

v_gene: TRBV13
j_gene: TRBJ2-2
d_gene: NA
abundance: NA
CDR3nt: TGTGCCAGCATCGGGTTGGGGATAGTGAACACCGGGGAGCTGTTTTTT
CDR3aa: CASIGLGIVNTGELFF

v_gene: TRBV28
j_gene: TRBJ1-6
d_gene: NA
abundance: NA
CDR3nt: TGTGCCAGCAGTTTATGGGGCTTAGGGATTAATTCACCCCTCCACTTT
CDR3aa: CASSLWGLGINSPLHF

v_gene: TRBV4-1
j_gene: TRBJ2-1
d_gene: TRBD1
abundance: NA
CDR3nt: TGCGCCAGCAGCCAAGGGGACAGGACTCACCCTTACAATGAGCAGTTCTTC
CDR3aa: CASSQGDRTHPYNEQFF

v_gene: TRBV3-1/TRBV3-2
j_gene: TRBJ1-2
d_gene: TRBD1
abundance: NA
CDR3nt: TGTGCCAGCAGCCAGCGGGGACAGTTTAGCAACTATGGCTACACCTTC
CDR3aa: CASSQRGQFSNYGYTF

v_gene: TRBV7-2
j_gene: TRBJ1-6
d_gene: NA
abundance: NA
CDR3nt: TGTGCCAGCAGTCCTCAGGTACCGAGCTCCTATAATTCACCCCTCCACTTT
CDR3aa: CASSPQVPSSYNSPLHF

v_gene: TRBV6-1
j_gene: TRBJ1-1
d_gene: TRBD1
abundance: NA
CDR3nt: TGTGCCAGCAGTGAAGCGACAGGGTGGACTGAAGCTTTCTTT
CDR3aa: CASSEATGWTEAFF

v_gene: TRBV6-2/TRBV6-3
j_gene: TRBJ2-7
d_gene: TRBD2
abundance: once
CDR3nt: TGTGCCAGCGGCCTAGCGGGCCTCAAGGGCGAGCAGTACTTC
CDR3aa: CASGLAGLKGEQYF

v_gene: TRBV18
j_gene: TRBJ1-6
d_gene: NA
abundance: NA
CDR3nt: TGTGCCAGCTCAGGAGGTTCCTATAATTCACCCCTCCACTTT
CDR3aa: CASSGGSYNSPLHF

v_gene: TRBV4-3
j_gene: TRBJ1-1
d_gene: NA
abundance: NA
CDR3nt: TGCGCCAGCAGCTCCAATCCCCAAGGGAACACTGAAGCTTTCTTT
CDR3aa: CASSSNPQGNTEAFF

v_gene: TRBV6-5
j_gene: TRBJ2-7
d_gene: NA
abundance: NA
CDR3nt: TGTGCCAGCAGTTACTCGAACGCCTGGGCCTACGAGCAGTACTTC
CDR3aa: CASSYSNAWAYEQYF

v_gene: TRBV14
j_gene: TRBJ2-3
d_gene: TRBD2
abundance: NA
CDR3nt: TGTGCCAGCAGCCAAGCGACTAGCGGGGGAGCCCCCACAGATACGCAGTATTTT
CDR3aa: CASSQATSGGAPTDTQYF

v_gene: TRBV5-5
j_gene: TRBJ2-2
d_gene: NA
abundance: NA
CDR3nt: TGTGCCAGCAGCGGTTGGGGGCGCGGCACCGGGGAGCTGTTTTTT
CDR3aa: CASSGWGRGTGELFF

v_gene: TRBV20-1
j_gene: TRBJ1-1
d_gene: NA
abundance: NA
CDR3nt: TGCAGACCGTTGGGGGTCACTGAAGCTTTCTTT
CDR3aa: CRPLGVTEAFF

v_gene: TRBV5-1
j_gene: TRBJ1-1
d_gene: NA
abundance: NA
CDR3nt: TGCGCCAGCAGCTTGGGGATGGGGCAAGGAACTGAAGCTTTCTTT
CDR3aa: CASSLGMGQGTEAFF

v_gene: TRBV28
j_gene: TRBJ1-5
d_gene: TRBD1
abundance: once
CDR3nt: TGTGCCAGCTCCGGGACAGGGTCAGGCAATCAGCCCCAGCATTTT
CDR3aa: CASSGTGSGNQPQHF

v_gene: TRBV5-1
j_gene: TRBJ1-2
d_gene: NA
abundance: NA
CDR3nt: TGCGCCAGCAGCTTTTCCGGGACGGTGAACTATGGCTACACCTTC
CDR3aa: CASSFSGTVNYGYTF

v_gene: TRBV6-2/TRBV6-3
j_gene: TRBJ2-4
d_gene: NA
abundance: NA
CDR3nt: TGTGCCAGCAGTCTCCAGGGGAACATTCAGTACTTC
CDR3aa: CASSLQGNIQYF

v_gene: TRBV4-3
j_gene: TRBJ1-1
d_gene: NA
abundance: NA
CDR3nt: TGCGCCAGCAGCCACGCGGTATCGGACAGAACGGCTGAAGCTTTCTTT
CDR3aa: CASSHAVSDRTAEAFF

v_gene: TRBV7-9
j_gene: TRBJ2-1
d_gene: TRBD2
abundance: NA
CDR3nt: TGTGCCAGCAGCCTTGGACTAGCGGGGGCCTACAATGAGCAGTTCTTC
CDR3aa: CASSLGLAGAYNEQFF

v_gene: TRBV5-4
j_gene: TRBJ2-7
d_gene: TRBD1
abundance: NA
CDR3nt: TGTGCCAGCAGCTGGGGACAGGGCTACGAGCAGTACTTC
CDR3aa: CASSWGQGYEQYF

v_gene: TRBV18
j_gene: TRBJ1-1
d_gene: NA
abundance: NA
CDR3nt: TGTGCCAGCTCACCGACAGTTCGGGACACTGAAGCTTTCTTT
CDR3aa: CASSPTVRDTEAFF

v_gene: TRBV19
j_gene: TRBJ2-2
d_gene: TRBD1
abundance: NA
CDR3nt: TGTGCCAGTCGGACAGGGACGAACACCGGGGAGCTGTTTTTT
CDR3aa: CASRTGTNTGELFF

v_gene: TRBV4-1
j_gene: TRBJ2-7
d_gene: NA
abundance: few
CDR3nt: TGCGCCAGCAGCCAAGTGGCAGTCCGGACCCACTACGAGCAGTACTTC
CDR3aa: CASSQVAVRTHYEQYF

v_gene: TRBV20-1
j_gene: TRBJ2-2
d_gene: TRBD2
abundance: NA
CDR3nt: TGCAGTGCTAGTGGGGGACTAGCCTCCGGGGAGCTGTTTTTT
CDR3aa: CSASGGLASGELFF

v_gene: TRBV19
j_gene: TRBJ2-7
d_gene: TRBD1
abundance: NA
CDR3nt: TGTGCCAGTAGTTATCGACAGGGGGCTCCCTACGAGCAGTACTTC
CDR3aa: CASSYRQGAPYEQYF

v_gene: TRBV27
j_gene: TRBJ2-1
d_gene: TRBD1
abundance: NA
CDR3nt: TGTGCCAGCAGTTTAAGACAGGGGGTAGACAATGAGCAGTTCTTC
CDR3aa: CASSLRQGVDNEQFF

v_gene: TRBV19
j_gene: TRBJ1-1
d_gene: NA
abundance: NA
CDR3nt: TGTGCCAGTATCGACCCCCCAGGGAACACTGAAGCTTTCTTT
CDR3aa: CASIDPPGNTEAFF

v_gene: TRBV4-1
j_gene: TRBJ1-5
d_gene: TRBD1
abundance: NA
CDR3nt: TGCGCCAGCAGCCAAGGACAGGGGATTCAGCCCCAGCATTTT
CDR3aa: CASSQGQGIQPQHF

v_gene: TRBV5-1
j_gene: TRBJ2-5
d_gene: NA
abundance: NA
CDR3nt: TGCGCCAGCAGCTTTGCGGGGTACCGAGAAGAGACCCAGTACTTC
CDR3aa: CASSFAGYREETQYF

v_gene: TRBV5-1
j_gene: TRBJ1-4
d_gene: TRBD1
abundance: NA
CDR3nt: TGCGCCAGCAGCACCGGGACAGGGGACGAAAAACTGTTTTTT
CDR3aa: CASSTGTGDEKLFF

v_gene: TRBV4-2
j_gene: TRBJ2-7
d_gene: NA
abundance: NA
CDR3nt: TGTGCCAGCAGCCAAGGTCTAGCGACCTACGAGCAGTACTTC
CDR3aa: CASSQGLATYEQYF

v_gene: TRBV7-7
j_gene: TRBJ1-3
d_gene: NA
abundance: NA
CDR3nt: TGTGCTAGCAGCCCCTCGATCGGAAACACCATATATTTT
CDR3aa: CASSPSIGNTIYF

v_gene: TRBV27
j_gene: TRBJ2-1
d_gene: TRBD1
abundance: NA
CDR3nt: TGTGCCAGCAGTTTATGGCCCGGGACAGGCTCCTACAATGAGCAGTTCTTC
CDR3aa: CASSLWPGTGSYNEQFF

v_gene: TRBV10-3
j_gene: TRBJ1-2
d_gene: TRBD1
abundance: NA
CDR3nt: TGTGCCATCAGTGAGAGGTTATCTCCGACAGGGAAGAGCTATGGCTACACCTTC
CDR3aa: CAISERLSPTGKSYGYTF